This T cell receptor (beta chain) came from a study of response to subunit inactivated influenza vaccine. This clonotype has only a few counts. MiXCR was run by TCRdb on the RT-PCR reads, yielding one entry per CDR3 protein. The sample gives roughly 620,000 distinct CDR3 sequences, approximately 11% of which show up once; more than 9.5% is in the top ten. This sample was shared with a second study, whose subject was T cells expressing NK-cell markers. That publication notes: The authors made TCR beta cDNA libraries by 5'RACE template switching. This switching added a universal primer site and UMIs.

This sequence originates from a man aged 45-60 years who received an inactivated influenza vaccine. The sample consisted of PBMCs from blood, taken on the day of vaccination.

CDR3 region: CSVQDPSVNEQFF. The CDR3 nucleotides are TGCAGTGTTCAGGACCCTTCGGTCAATGAGCAGTTCTTC. The J gene is TRBJ2-1, the V gene TRBV20-1; D is uncertain. The CDR3 runs 13 residues. Trimming took off 7 bases at V and 6 bases at J, with 16 bases between the two ends. Germline CDR1 DFQATT, CDR2 SNEGSKA (reference sequence).